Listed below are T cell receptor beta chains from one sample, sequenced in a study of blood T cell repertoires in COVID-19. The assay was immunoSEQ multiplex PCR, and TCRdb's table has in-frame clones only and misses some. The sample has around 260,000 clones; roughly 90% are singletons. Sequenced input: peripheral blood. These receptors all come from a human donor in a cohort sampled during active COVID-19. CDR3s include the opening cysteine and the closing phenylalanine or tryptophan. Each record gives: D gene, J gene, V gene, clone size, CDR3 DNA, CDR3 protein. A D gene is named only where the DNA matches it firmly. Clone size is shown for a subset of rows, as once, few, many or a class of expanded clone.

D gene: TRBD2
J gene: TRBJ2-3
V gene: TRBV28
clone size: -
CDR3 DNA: TGTGCCAGCAAAGCCGGGAAAAGCGGGGGACGGGATACGCAGTATTTT
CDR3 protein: CASKAGKSGGRDTQYF

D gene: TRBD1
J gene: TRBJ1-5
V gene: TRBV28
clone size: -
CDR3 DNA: TGTGCCAGCAGACTACAGGGGGCCAGCAATCAGCCCCAGCATTTT
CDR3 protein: CASRLQGASNQPQHF

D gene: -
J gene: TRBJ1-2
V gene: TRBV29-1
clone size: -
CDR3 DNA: TGCAGCGTTGAACGGGACAACAAGTATGGCTACACCTTC
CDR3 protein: CSVERDNKYGYTF

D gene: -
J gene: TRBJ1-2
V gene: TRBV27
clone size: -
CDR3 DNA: TGTGCCAGCAGTCCCCGAGAGAAATATGGCTACACCTTC
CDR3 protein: CASSPREKYGYTF

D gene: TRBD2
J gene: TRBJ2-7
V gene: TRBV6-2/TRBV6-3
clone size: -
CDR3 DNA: TGTGCCAGCATCCCCCCGAGACGGGAGGGCCGCTACGAGCAGTACTTC
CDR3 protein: CASIPPRREGRYEQYF

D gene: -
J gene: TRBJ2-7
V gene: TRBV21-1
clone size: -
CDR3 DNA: TGTGCCAGCAGCAGACTGGACATTCTTGGGCAGTACTTC
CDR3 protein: CASSRLDILGQYF

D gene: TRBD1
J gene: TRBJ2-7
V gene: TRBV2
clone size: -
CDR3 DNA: TGTGCCAGCAGCGCGGACAGGGGGCGAGACGAGCAGTACTTC
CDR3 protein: CASSADRGRDEQYF

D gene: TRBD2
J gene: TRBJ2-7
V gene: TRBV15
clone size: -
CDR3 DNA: TGTGCCACCAGCAGAGATTATGACATTAGTAGGTCTAGCGGGAGATCTGGTGGCGAGCAGTACTTC
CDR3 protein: CATSRDYDISRSSGRSGGEQYF

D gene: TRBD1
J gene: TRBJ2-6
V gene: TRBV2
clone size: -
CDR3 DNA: TGTGCCAGCAGACAGGGGGCTGGGGCCAACGTCCTGACTTTC
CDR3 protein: CASRQGAGANVLTF

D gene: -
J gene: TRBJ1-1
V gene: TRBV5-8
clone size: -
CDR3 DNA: TGTGCCAGCAGCTTGGCCCTTTTGGCAGGGCCTCCCACTGAAGCTTTCTTT
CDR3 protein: CASSLALLAGPPTEAFF

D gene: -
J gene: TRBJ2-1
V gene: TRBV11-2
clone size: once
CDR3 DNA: TGTGCCAGCAGCTTAAGTCGTTCGGGATCCTACAATGAGCAGTTCTTC
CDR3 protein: CASSLSRSGSYNEQFF

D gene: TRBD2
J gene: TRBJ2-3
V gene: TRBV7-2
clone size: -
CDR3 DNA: TGTGCCAGCAGCACCGGACTAGCGGCAGATACGCAGTATTTT
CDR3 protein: CASSTGLAADTQYF

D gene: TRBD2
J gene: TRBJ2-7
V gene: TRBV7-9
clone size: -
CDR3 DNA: TGTGCCAGCAGCTCCGGACTAGCGTATGATGAAGAGCAGTACTTC
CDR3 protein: CASSSGLAYDEEQYF

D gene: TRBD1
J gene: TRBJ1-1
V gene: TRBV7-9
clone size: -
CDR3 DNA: TGTGCCAGCAGCCCGTGGGACAGACGAGTGAACACTGAAGCTTTCTTT
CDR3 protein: CASSPWDRRVNTEAFF

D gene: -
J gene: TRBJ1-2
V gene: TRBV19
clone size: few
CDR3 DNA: TGTGCCAGTAGTGAAGGGGCCAACTATGGCTACACCTTC
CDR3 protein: CASSEGANYGYTF

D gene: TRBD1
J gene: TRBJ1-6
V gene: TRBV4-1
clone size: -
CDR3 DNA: TGCGCCAGCAGCCGAGAGGGGACAGGTACCAATTCACCCCTCCACTTT
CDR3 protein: CASSREGTGTNSPLHF

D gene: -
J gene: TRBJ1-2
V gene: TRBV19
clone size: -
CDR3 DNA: TGTGCCAGTAGTATGTACAGGGACCTTCGAGGTGGCTACACCTTC
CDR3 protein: CASSMYRDLRGGYTF

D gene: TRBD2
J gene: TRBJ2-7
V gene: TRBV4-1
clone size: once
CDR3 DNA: TGCGCCAGCAGTGAGGCGGGGGGCCCGGCCTACGAGCAGTACTTC
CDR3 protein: CASSEAGGPAYEQYF

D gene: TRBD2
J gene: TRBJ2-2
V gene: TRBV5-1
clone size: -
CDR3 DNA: TGCGCCAGCAGCTTAACCTCGACTAGCGGGGACACCGGGGAGCTGTTTTTT
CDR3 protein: CASSLTSTSGDTGELFF

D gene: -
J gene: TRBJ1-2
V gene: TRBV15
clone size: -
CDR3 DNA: TGTGCCACCAGCAGAGATGGGGTCGGGGGGATAGGTGGCTACACCTTC
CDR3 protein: CATSRDGVGGIGGYTF

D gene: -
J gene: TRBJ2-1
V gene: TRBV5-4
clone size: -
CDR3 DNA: TGTGCCAGCGGACAACGGAAGGGGATTTACAATGAGCAGTTCTTC
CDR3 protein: CASGQRKGIYNEQFF

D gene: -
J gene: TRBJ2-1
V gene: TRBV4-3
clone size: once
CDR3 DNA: TGCGCCAGCAGCCAAGGCGAAAAGCAGTTCTTC
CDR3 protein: CASSQGEKQFF

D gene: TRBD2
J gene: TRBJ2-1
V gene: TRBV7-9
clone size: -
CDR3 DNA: TGTGCCAGCAGCCCCGGGACTAGCGGGGGTAGCTCCTACAATGAGCAGTTCTTC
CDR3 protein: CASSPGTSGGSSYNEQFF

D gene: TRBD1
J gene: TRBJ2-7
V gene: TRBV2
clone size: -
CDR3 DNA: TGTGCCAGCATATACCGGGACAGGACCTACGAGCAGTACTTC
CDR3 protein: CASIYRDRTYEQYF

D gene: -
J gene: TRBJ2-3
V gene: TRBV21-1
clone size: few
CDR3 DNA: TGTGCCAGCCCGGATACGCAGTATTTT
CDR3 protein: CASPDTQYF

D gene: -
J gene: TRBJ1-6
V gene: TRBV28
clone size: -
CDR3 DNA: TGTGCCAGCAGTTTAGGCAAGTCACCCCTCCACTTT
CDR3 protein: CASSLGKSPLHF

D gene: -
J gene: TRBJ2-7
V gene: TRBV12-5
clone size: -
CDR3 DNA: TGTGCTAGTGGTTTATTGGGAGATCATAAGGAGCAGTACTTC
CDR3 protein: CASGLLGDHKEQYF

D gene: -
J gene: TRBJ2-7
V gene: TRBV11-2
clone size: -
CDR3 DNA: TGTGCCAGCAGCTTTACTAGAGACGAGCAGTACTTC
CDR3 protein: CASSFTRDEQYF

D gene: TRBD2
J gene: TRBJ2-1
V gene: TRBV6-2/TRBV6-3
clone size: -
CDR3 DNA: TGTGCCAGCAGTTATTCCGGACTAGCGGGCCATTACAATGAGCAGTTCTTC
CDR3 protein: CASSYSGLAGHYNEQFF

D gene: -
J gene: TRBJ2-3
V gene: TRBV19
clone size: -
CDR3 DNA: TGTGCCAGTAGATCCGGACAACGCCCCCCCACTACAGATACGCAGTATTTT
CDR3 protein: CASRSGQRPPTTDTQYF

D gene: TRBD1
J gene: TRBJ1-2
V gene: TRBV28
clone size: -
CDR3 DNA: TGTGCCAGCACCTCAGGGGGCGATGGCTACACCTTC
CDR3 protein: CASTSGGDGYTF

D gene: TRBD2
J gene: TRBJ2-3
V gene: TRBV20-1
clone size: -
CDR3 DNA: TGCAGTGCTAGTCGGCGGGAGGGCGGGACAGATACGCAGTATTTT
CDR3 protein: CSASRREGGTDTQYF

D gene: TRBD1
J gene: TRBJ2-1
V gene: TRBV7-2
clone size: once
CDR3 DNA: TGTGCCAGCAGCTGGGGGACAGAACGAGAGCAGTTCTTC
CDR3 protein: CASSWGTEREQFF

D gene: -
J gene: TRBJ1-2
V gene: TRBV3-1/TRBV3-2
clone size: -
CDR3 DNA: TGTGCCAGCAGCCAAGCCCACAGGGATGGCTACACCTTC
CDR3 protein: CASSQAHRDGYTF

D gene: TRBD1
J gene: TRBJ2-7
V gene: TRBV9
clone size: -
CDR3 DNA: TGTGCCAGCAGCGTAGATGGGGACAGGGCCTACGAGCAGTACTTC
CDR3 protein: CASSVDGDRAYEQYF

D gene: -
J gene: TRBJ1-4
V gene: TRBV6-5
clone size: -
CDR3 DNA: TGTGCCAGCAGTAGACGACAGCTGGAAGACGAAAAACTGTTTTTT
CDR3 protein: CASSRRQLEDEKLFF

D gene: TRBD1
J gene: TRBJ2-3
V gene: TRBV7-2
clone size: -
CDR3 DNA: TGTGCCAGCAGGACAGGGGGAGGCACAGATACGCAGTATTTT
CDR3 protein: CASRTGGGTDTQYF

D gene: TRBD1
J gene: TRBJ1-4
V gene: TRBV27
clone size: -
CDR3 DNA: TGTGCCAGCAGCCCAAAGGGACAGGGGTCCGTTAATGAAAAACTGTTTTTT
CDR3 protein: CASSPKGQGSVNEKLFF

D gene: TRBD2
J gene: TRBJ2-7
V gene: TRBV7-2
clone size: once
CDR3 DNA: TGTGCCAGCAGCCCGGGACTAGCGGGAGCCCACGAGCAGTACTTC
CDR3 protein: CASSPGLAGAHEQYF

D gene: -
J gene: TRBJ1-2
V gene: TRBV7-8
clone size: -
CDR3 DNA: TGTGCCAGCAGCTTAACAGGGACTAGCTATGGCTACACCTTC
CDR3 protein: CASSLTGTSYGYTF

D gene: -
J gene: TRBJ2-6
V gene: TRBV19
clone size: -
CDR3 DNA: TGTGCCAGTACGCGTACTTCTGGGGCCAACGTCCTGACTTTC
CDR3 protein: CASTRTSGANVLTF

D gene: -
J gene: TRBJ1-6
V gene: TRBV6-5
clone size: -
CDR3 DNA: TGTGCCAGCAGCGAGACTGGACAAACCGAGACACCCCTCCACTTT
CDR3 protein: CASSETGQTETPLHF

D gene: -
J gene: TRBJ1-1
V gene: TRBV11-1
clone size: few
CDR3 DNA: TGTGCCAGCAGCTTGGTGACAGGCAACACTGAAGCTTTCTTT
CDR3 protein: CASSLVTGNTEAFF

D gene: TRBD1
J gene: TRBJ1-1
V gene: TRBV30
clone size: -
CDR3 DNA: TGTGCCTGGAGAGGGGGCCCGACAGGGTACACTGAAGCTTTCTTT
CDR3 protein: CAWRGGPTGYTEAFF

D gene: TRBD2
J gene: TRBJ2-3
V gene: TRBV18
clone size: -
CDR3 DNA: TGTGCCAGCTCACCGGGACTAGCGGGGGGTATGGATACGCAGTATTTT
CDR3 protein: CASSPGLAGGMDTQYF

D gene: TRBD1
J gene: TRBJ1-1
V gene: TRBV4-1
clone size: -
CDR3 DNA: TGCGCCAGCAGCGAAGAACAGGGGATGAACACTGAAGCTTTCTTT
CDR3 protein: CASSEEQGMNTEAFF

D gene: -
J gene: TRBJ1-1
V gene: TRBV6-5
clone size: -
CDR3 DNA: TGTGCCAGCAGTTACGGGCCAACCGAAGCTTTCTTT
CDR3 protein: CASSYGPTEAFF

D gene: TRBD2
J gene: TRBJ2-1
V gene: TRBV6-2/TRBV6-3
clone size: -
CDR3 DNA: TGTGCCAGCAGTTACGAAGCGGGATTATACAATGAGCAGTTCTTC
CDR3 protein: CASSYEAGLYNEQFF

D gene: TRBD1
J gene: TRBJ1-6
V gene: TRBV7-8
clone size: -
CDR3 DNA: TGTGCCAGCAGCAACCGGGACAGCCTAGGGCCCAATTCACCCCTCCACTTT
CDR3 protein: CASSNRDSLGPNSPLHF

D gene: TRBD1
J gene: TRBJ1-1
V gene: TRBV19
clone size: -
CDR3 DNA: TGTGCCAGTAGTACTACTTCGGACAGGTGGAACACTGAAGCTTTCTTT
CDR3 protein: CASSTTSDRWNTEAFF

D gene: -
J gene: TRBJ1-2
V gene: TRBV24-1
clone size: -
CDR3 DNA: TGTGCCACCAGTGATTTGGGGGACACTGGAGCTAACTATGGCTACACCTTC
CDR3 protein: CATSDLGDTGANYGYTF